The entry below describes one TCR beta chain. The sample originates from a study of blood T cell repertoires in COVID-19. As for the study in general: Nucleic acid was either cDNA or gDNA, and it came from T cells, B-cell-depleted T cells, or PBMCs.

Enrollment of patients from Seattle took place during active infection, with longitudinal follow-up. CDR3 length equals 16 residues. CDR1 and CDR2 (germline): LNHNV, YYDKDF (reference sequence). With V trimmed by 4 bases and J by 5 bases, 7 bases remained unmatched. Original analysis: It was from reference gene primer amplification that nucleated cell counts were estimated. Sequencing was performed with immunoSEQ multiplex PCR; in TCRdb, only in-frame clones are kept and a portion is missing. The V and J calls and clone size come from that table; D and trimming were worked out from the DNA. The data contain some 520,000 clones, approximately 92% of them singletons.

Material for sequencing was peripheral blood. The chain employs TRBV15 and TRBJ2-3; 12 bases agree with TRBD1. The receptor's source is a man aged 18 to 35 with COVID-19, enrolled during active disease. The CDR3 loop is CATSTSGTGGVDTQYF. CDR3 sequence (DNA): TGTGCCACCAGCACTTCCGGGACAGGGGGCGTAGATACGCAGTATTTT.